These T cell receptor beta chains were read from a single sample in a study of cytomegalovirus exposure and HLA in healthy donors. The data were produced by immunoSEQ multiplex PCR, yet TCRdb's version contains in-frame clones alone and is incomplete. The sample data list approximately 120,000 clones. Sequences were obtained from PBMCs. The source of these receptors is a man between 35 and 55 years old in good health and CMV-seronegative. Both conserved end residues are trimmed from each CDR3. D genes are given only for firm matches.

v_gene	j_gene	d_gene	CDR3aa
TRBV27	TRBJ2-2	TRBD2	ASSSPTSGRSGELF
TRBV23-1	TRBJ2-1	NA	ASGLMDSYVAGAYNEQF
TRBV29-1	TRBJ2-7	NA	SVEWSGDEQY
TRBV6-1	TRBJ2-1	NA	ASSEAMSGGTNEQF
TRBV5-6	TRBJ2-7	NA	ASRLYFSGTHNYEQY
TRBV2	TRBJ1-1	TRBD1	ASGGPTGGTEAF
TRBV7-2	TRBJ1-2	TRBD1	ASSPNKRGGGYT
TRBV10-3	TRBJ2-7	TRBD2	AISELAGGSYEQY
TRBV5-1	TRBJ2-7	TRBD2	ASRPASGSSYEQY
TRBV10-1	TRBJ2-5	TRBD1	ASSESGQGTQETQY
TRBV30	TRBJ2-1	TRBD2	AWSAPGLAGWRGNEQF
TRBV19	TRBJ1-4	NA	ASSSPPDRPNEKLF
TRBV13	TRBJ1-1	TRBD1	ASSLGDRQNTEAF
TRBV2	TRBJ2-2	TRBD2	ASSETGLVNTGELF
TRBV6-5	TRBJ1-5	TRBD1	ASSPGTGGYQPQH
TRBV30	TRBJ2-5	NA	AWRTGLGYQETQY
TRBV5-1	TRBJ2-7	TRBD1	ASSLGQGAAEQY
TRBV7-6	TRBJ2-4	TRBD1	ASSSVTGVSKNIQY
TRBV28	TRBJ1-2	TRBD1	ASSNDRGYGYT
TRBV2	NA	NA	ASSDGQGHEQY
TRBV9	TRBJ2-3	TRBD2	ASSVSSGRARDTQY
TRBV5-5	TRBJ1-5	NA	ASSGGEGIGQPQH
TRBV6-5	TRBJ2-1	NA	ASRLNREQF
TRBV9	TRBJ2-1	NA	ASSARTGTLLVNEQF
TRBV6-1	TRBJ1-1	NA	ASSETLGAHAEAF
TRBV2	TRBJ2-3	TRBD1	ASMAGGRSTDTQY
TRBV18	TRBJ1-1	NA	ASLPALIVEAF
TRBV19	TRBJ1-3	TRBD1	ATRRGQGNTIY
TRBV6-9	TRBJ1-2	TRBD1	ASSYATGSPCDGYT
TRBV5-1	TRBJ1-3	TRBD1	ASSDRGPSPGNTIY
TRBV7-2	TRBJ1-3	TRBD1	ASSSRDSSGNTIY
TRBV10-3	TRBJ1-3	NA	AISYNGNTIY
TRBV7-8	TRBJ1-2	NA	ASSLWSRVELYGYT
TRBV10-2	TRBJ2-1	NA	ASRSSQGSYNEQF
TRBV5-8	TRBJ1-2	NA	ASSLETGRNYGYT
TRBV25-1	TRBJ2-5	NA	ASSEYLVKY
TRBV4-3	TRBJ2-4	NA	ASSQLRPGSRAKNIQY
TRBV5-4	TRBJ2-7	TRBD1	ASSPGTVTYEQY
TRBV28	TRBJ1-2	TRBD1	ASRPGQGYGYT
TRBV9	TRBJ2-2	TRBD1	ASSGRTGAPNTGELF
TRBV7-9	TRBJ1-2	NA	ASSLRGASSYGYT
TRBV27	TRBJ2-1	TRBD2	ASSFLAGRVDNEQF
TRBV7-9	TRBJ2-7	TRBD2	ASSSETSGRGREQY
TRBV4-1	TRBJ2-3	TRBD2	ASSQIAGVAGGTQY
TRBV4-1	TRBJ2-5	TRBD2	ASSQSTLAEDQETQY
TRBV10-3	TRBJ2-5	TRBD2	ATAGTSGTKETQY
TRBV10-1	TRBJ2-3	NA	ASSEGLSPDTQY
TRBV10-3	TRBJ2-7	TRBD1	AISTGTATYEQY
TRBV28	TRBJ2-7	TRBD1	ASSGDRLGSYEQY
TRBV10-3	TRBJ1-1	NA	AISDWGENTEAF
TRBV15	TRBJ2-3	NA	PGWGGSTDTQY
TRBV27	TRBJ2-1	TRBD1	ASSRDRGGSRDEQF
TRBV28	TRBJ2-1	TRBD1	ASSLGRQGPYNEQF